This T cell receptor (beta chain) was documented in a study of cytomegalovirus exposure and HLA in healthy donors. Study-wide points: A classifier reportedly called cytomegalovirus status with high sensitivity and specificity.

Remarks on this clone: Its antigen is unidentified.

There are 13 residues in the CDR3. CDR1 MNHEY and CDR2 SMNVEV come from the germline V gene (reference sequence). The ends were cut back, 6 bases at V and 0 bases at J, with 9 bases in the middle. PCR was performed using 60 Vbeta and 13 Jbeta primers. Original data processing: In a later analysis, some 80 million unique TCR beta chains included roughly 11 million shared by two or more donors. The data were produced by immunoSEQ multiplex PCR, yet TCRdb's version contains in-frame clones alone and is incomplete. Clonal size and the V and J genes are those of that table, whereas D and trimming came from the DNA. The repertoire holds some 200,000 clones, with about 90% as singletons.

Material: PBMCs. V gene TRBV27 combines with J gene TRBJ2-7; no clear D. This receptor was identified in a girl less than two years old in good health and CMV-seronegative. CDR3 region: CASRLSSSYEQYF. CDR3 in DNA: TGTGCCAGCAGATTAAGCTCCTCCTACGAGCAGTACTTC.